The clone carrying this T cell receptor (beta chain) has a handful of counts. Within the library, unique molecular identifiers were attached to each individual cDNA molecule. TCRdb itself ran the RACE reads through MiXCR, one entry per CDR3 protein. The sample has some 180,000 distinct CDR3 sequences, 20% to 25% seen once; the top ten hold over 6.5%. The data were taken from a study of human T cells and chemical hapten exposure. Regarding time point: patch test 1, 2 weeks after DPC sensitization. As to treatment: therapeutic diphenylcyclopropenone sensitization with weekly scalp DPC. Between the trimmed V and J ends, which lost 1 base and 2 bases, there was a span of 6 bases. This CDR3 contains 14 residues. Per germline, CDR1 LGHDT and CDR2 YNNKEL (reference sequence).

This rearrangement joins TRBV3-1 to TRBJ2-1; possible D gene TRBD2, 6 bases. This TCR derives from a woman in her forties or fifties with alopecia areata. Some clones in this sample may be carry-over from other donors' samples. Here the sequenced sample was whole blood, taken in connection with sensitization to the hapten diphenylcyclopropenone (DPC). This CDR3 is CASSQGGAYNEQFF. The CDR3 DNA reads TGTGCCAGCAGCCAAGGCGGGGCCTACAATGAGCAGTTCTTC.